The next 22 T cell receptor beta chains were all read from a single sample in a study of OX40 agonist ivuxolimab in advanced cancers. Sequenced by immunoSEQ multiplex PCR; TCRdb stores in-frame clones only, minus some. The sample lists some 68,000 clones; 85% to 90% were seen once. The material was CD4+ or CD8+ T cells sorted from blood, obtained in a trial of the OX40 agonist ivuxolimab. Receptor source: an adult with an advanced solid tumor such as melanoma, head and neck, liver or kidney cancer.

J is TRBJ1-5 and V is TRBV28; D may be TRBD1 (5 bases). Germline V gene data show CDR1 as MDHEN and CDR2 as SYDVKM. This CDR3 is built from 15 residues. V lost 6 bases to trimming and J lost 4 bases, with 16 bases between them. CDR3: CASSPLGGSNQPQHF. CDR3 DNA sequence: TGTGCCAGCAGCCCGCTTGGGGGGAGTAATCAGCCCCAGCATTTT.

This sequence joins TRBV4-3 and TRBJ1-6; a weak D match, TRBD1 (6 bases). Looked up from germline, CDR1 is LGHNA and CDR2 is YSLEER. V lost 0 bases to trimming and J lost 8 bases, with 23 bases between them. There are 19 residues in the CDR3. The CDR3 DNA reads as TGCGCCAGCAGCCAAGAGCTCACAGGGACAACTCATTTAGATTCACCCCTCCACTTT. It specifies CASSQELTGTTHLDSPLHF.

This clone was seen just once. The J gene is TRBJ2-7, the V gene TRBV18, with D uncertain. V gave up 5 bases and J gave up 2 bases, with 13 bases separating them. The germline V gene has CDR1 KGHSH and CDR2 LQKENI. The CDR3 has 14 amino acids. The CDR3, as DNA: TGTGCCAGCTCAACCGGTGGGATCCCCTACGAGCAGTACTTC. Its protein is CASSTGGIPYEQYF.

This sequence joins TRBV4-3 and TRBJ1-2, with 7 bases that match TRBD1. The trim removed 2 bases at V and 3 bases at J, leaving 12 bases unmatched. The CDR3 spans 17 residues. Germline V CDR1 and CDR2: LGHNA, YSLEER. In DNA form, the CDR3 reads TGCGCCAGCAGCCAACACACAATAAATACAGGGGACTATGGCTACACCTTC. This encodes CASSQHTINTGDYGYTF.

This clone appeared once. The chain has TRBV9 and TRBJ2-1, with 10 nucleotides matching TRBD2. The trim removed 0 bases at V and 7 bases at J, leaving 10 bases unmatched. The CDR3 loop spans 17 amino acids. Germline V gene data show CDR1 as SGDLS and CDR2 as YYNGEE. This CDR3 is CASSVVAVVAGGNEQFF. CDR3 in DNA: TGTGCCAGCAGCGTAGTAGCGGTGGTAGCGGGAGGAAATGAGCAGTTCTTC.

The chain carries TRBV10-3 and TRBJ1-2; 10 nucleotides line up with TRBD1. V shed 4 bases, J shed 5 bases, and the junction held 10 bases outside the gene matches. CDR1 and CDR2 from the germline V gene are ENHRY and SYGVKD. This CDR3 is built from 16 residues. CDR3 region: CAISAGTGAFQYGYTF. The CDR3, as DNA: TGTGCCATCAGTGCCGGGACAGGGGCCTTTCAGTATGGCTACACCTTC.

This clone came up a few times. V and J are TRBV30 and TRBJ2-3; tentatively, D is TRBD1 (6 bases). The CDR3 runs 17 residues. Germline V gene data show CDR1 as GTSNPN and CDR2 as SVGIG (reference sequence). V was clipped by 2 bases and J by 0 bases, with 18 bases between them. The CDR3 DNA is TGTGCCTGGAGTATGAGTATAGGGGGAGCTAGCACAGATACGCAGTATTTT. Translation gives CAWSMSIGGASTDTQYF.

The V gene is TRBV6-5, the J gene TRBJ2-7; 14 positions match TRBD2. The V segment lost 10 bases and the J segment 6 bases; nucleotides outside the gene matches: 5. The CDR3 totals 13 residues. Germline CDR1 and CDR2: MNHEY and SVGAGI. The chain's CDR3 is CATGTSGRGEQYF. The CDR3 nucleotides are TGTGCCACCGGGACTAGCGGGAGAGGCGAGCAGTACTTC.

The chain has TRBV7-2 and TRBJ2-3; D remains ambiguous. Germline loops: CDR1 SGHTA, CDR2 FQGNSA. CDR3 length: 12 residues. The germline V and J ends were trimmed by 3 bases and 5 bases, with 6 bases remaining between them. CDR3 sequence reads: CASSLWGDTQYF. CDR3 coding DNA: TGTGCCAGCAGCTTGTGGGGAGATACGCAGTATTTT.

This sequence joins TRBV9 and TRBJ2-5; D perhaps matches TRBD1 (6 bases). Per the germline V gene, CDR1 is SGDLS and CDR2 is YYNGEE. This CDR3 contains 14 residues. The V and J ends lost 2 bases and 2 bases respectively, with 10 bases between them. The CDR3 region has the DNA TGTGCCAGCAGCGTCAGGGGTTGGCAAGAGACCCAGTACTTC. Residues: CASSVRGWQETQYF.

This rearrangement joins TRBV19 to TRBJ1-3, with TRBD1 as a possible D gene (6 bases). The CDR3 runs 16 residues. V was trimmed by 7 bases and J by 0 bases, leaving 16 bases between them. Germline V lookup: CDR1 LNHDA, CDR2 SQIVND (reference sequence). DNA for the CDR3: TGTGCCAGTACTAGGGACAAGACCCGCTCTGGAAACACCATATATTTT. Translating it yields CASTRDKTRSGNTIYF.

This clone was seen a few times. The chain uses TRBV5-1 and TRBJ1-1; D ambiguous. The CDR3 is 15 residues long. Between the trimmed V and J ends, which lost 0 bases and 4 bases, there was a span of 13 bases. Germline CDR1 is SGHRS and CDR2 is YFSETQ. For the CDR3, the DNA is TGCGCCAGCAGCTTGGAGAGGATGGCTTCCACTGAAGCTTTCTTT. The encoded protein is CASSLERMASTEAFF.

The chain is built from TRBV7-9 and TRBJ2-7, with 8 bases aligning to TRBD1. After removal of 5 bases from V and 2 bases from J, the junction contained 8 bases not matched to a gene. Germline V gene sequence: CDR1 SEHNR, CDR2 FQNEAQ (reference sequence). The CDR3 consists of 15 residues. The CDR3 is CASSPRQGYPYEQYF. DNA for the CDR3: TGTGCCAGCAGCCCGCGACAGGGGTACCCCTACGAGCAGTACTTC.

The J gene is TRBJ2-1, the V gene TRBV9, with 7 nucleotides matching TRBD2. CDR3 length: 16 residues. V trimming: 4 bases; J trimming: 8 bases; junction bases outside the gene matches: 15. From germline, CDR1 is SGDLS and CDR2 YYNGEE. CDR3 residues: CASSPRVGLGVDEQFF. The CDR3 region has the DNA TGTGCCAGCAGCCCCCGTGTCGGACTAGGGGTAGATGAGCAGTTCTTC. The full variable domain, with the rest looked up from reference TRBV9 and TRBJ2-1, is DSGVTQTPKHLITATGQRVTLRCSPRSGDLSVYWYQQSLDQGLQFLIQYYNGEERAKGNILERFSAQQFPDLHSELNLSSLELGDSALYFCASSPRVGLGVDEQFFGPGTRLTVL.

This clone was counted a few times. The V and J genes are TRBV5-1 and TRBJ2-2, with D uncertain. Germline values: CDR1 SGHRS, CDR2 YFSETQ. The CDR3 is 14 residues long. V lost 5 bases, J lost 1 base, and 9 bases lay in between. The CDR3, as DNA: TGCGCCAGCAGTTCAAGGCAGAACACCGGGGAGCTGTTTTTT. It yields the protein CASSSRQNTGELFF.

CDR3 coding DNA: TGTGCCAGCAGCTTGTTGGCAGGGAATTCACCCCTCCACTTT. Translated, it gives CASSLLAGNSPLHF. The chain employs TRBV5-6 and TRBJ1-6; D may be TRBD1 (5 bases). Germline loops: CDR1 SGHDT, CDR2 YYEEEE. V lost 1 base and J 7 bases, leaving 9 bases between the germline ends. This CDR3 has 14 residues.

The chain carries TRBV7-9 and TRBJ1-1; D is unclear. This CDR3 has 15 residues. CDR1 SEHNR and CDR2 FQNEAQ come from the germline V gene (reference sequence). The V gene lost 2 bases and the J gene lost 0 bases, with 10 bases spanning the gap. CDR3 protein: CASSLNLGMNTEAFF. CDR3 nucleotide sequence: TGTGCCAGCAGCTTAAATTTGGGAATGAACACTGAAGCTTTCTTT.

The rearrangement links TRBV7-2 to TRBJ2-1, with D possibly matching TRBD2 (6 bases). This CDR3 has 13 residues. V lost 4 bases and J 7 bases, leaving 11 bases between the germline ends. The germline V gene has CDR1 SGHTA and CDR2 FQGNSA. The CDR3 region has the DNA TGTGCCAGCAGCTCGACTCGGGAGAATGAGCAGTTCTTC. Its translation is CASSSTRENEQFF.

The chain has TRBV7-9 and TRBJ1-4; 9 bases fit TRBD1. The length of the CDR3 is 14 residues. CDR1 and CDR2 (germline): SEHNR, FQNEAQ (reference sequence). Unmatched junction bases numbered 5, after V lost 4 bases and J lost 8 bases. The CDR3 region is CASSSGQGREKLFF. The DNA of the CDR3 is TGTGCCAGCAGCTCAGGACAGGGGAGAGAAAAACTGTTTTTT.

The V and J genes are TRBV5-1 and TRBJ2-2; D is possibly TRBD1 (5 bases). V was cut by 0 bases and J by 4 bases, with 10 bases left in between. From germline, CDR1 is SGHRS and CDR2 YFSETQ. The CDR3 sequence is 15 residues long. CDR3: CASSLAGAGTGELFF. In nucleotides, the CDR3 is TGCGCCAGCAGCTTGGCTGGGGCCGGCACCGGGGAGCTGTTTTTT.

The chain couples TRBV29-1 to TRBJ2-7; D gene ambiguous. The CDR3 is 12 amino acids. CDR1 and CDR2 from the germline V gene are SQVTM and ANQGSEA. The V end lost 6 bases, the J end lost 0 bases, and 9 bases lay between the germline ends. CDR3 nucleotide sequence: TGCAGCGTCGGGCAGGACTCCTACGAGCAGTACTTC. As protein: CSVGQDSYEQYF.

The rearrangement uses TRBV18 and TRBJ2-7, with D possibly being TRBD2 (6 bases). There are 14 residues in the CDR3. CDR1 is KGHSH and CDR2 is LQKENI in the germline V gene. V shed 6 bases and J shed 0 bases, with 12 bases lying between them. The CDR3 nucleotides are TGTGCCAGCTCCCTTGGGGGGAGCTCCTACGAGCAGTACTTC. Translating gives CASSLGGSSYEQYF. Drawing the rest from reference TRBV18 and TRBJ2-7, the complete variable domain is NAGVMQNPRHLVRRRGQEARLRCSPMKGHSHVYWYRQLPEEGLKFMVYLQKENIIDESGMPKERFSAEFPKEGPSILRIQQVVRGDSAAYFCASSLGGSSYEQYFGPGTRLTVT.